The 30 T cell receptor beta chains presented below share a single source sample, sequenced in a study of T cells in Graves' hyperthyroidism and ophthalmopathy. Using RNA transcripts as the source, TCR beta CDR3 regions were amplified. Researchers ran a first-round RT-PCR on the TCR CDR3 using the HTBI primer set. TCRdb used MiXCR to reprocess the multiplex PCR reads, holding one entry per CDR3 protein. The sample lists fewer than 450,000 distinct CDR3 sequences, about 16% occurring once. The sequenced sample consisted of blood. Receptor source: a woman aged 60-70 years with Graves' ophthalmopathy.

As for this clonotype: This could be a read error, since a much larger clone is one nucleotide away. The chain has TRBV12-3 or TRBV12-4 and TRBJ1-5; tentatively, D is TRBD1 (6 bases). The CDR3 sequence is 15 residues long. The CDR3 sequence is CASSKQGFSNRPQHF. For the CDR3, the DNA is TGTGCCAGCAGTAAACAGGGTTTTAGCAATCGGCCCCAGCATTTT.

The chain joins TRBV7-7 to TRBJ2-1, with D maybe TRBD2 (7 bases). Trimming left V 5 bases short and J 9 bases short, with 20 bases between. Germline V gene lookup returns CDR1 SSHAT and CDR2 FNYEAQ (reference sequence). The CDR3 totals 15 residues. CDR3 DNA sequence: TGTGCCAGCAGCCCGTTCAAAGGGGGAGGGGGTGAGCAGTTCTTC. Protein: CASSPFKGGGGEQFF.

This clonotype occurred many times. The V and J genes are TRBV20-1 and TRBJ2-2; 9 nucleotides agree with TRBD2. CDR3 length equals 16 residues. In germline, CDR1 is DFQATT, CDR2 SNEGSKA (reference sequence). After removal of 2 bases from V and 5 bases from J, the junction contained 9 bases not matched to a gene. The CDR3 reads CSARRDSGSRTGELFF. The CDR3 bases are TGCAGTGCTAGACGCGATAGCGGGAGTCGGACCGGGGAGCTGTTTTTT.

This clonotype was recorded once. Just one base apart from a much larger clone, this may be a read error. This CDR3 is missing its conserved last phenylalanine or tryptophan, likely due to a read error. The CDR3 nucleotides are TGTGCCAGCAGCCTCCTTGGGGAGTCGACTGAAGCTTTCCTT. It yields the protein CASSLLGESTEAFL. The V call is TRBV4-2, the J call TRBJ1-1, with D hard to call. Trimming left V 4 bases short and J 5 bases short, with 14 bases between. This CDR3 has 14 residues. Looked up from germline, CDR1 is LGHNA and CDR2 is YNFKEQ.

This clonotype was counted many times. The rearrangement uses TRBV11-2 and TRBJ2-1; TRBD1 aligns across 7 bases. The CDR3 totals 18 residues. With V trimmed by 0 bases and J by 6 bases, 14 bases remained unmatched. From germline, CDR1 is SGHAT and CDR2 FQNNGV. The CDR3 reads CASSLDSFMSGQLNEQFF. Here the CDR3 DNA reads TGTGCCAGCAGCTTAGATTCGTTTATGTCGGGACAGCTCAATGAGCAGTTCTTC.

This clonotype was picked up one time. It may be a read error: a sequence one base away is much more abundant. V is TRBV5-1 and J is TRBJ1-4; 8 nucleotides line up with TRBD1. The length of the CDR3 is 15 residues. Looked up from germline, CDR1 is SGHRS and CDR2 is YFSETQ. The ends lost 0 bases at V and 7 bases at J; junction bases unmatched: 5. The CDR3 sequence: CASSLGDRKGEKLFF. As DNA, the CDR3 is TGCGCCAGCAGCTTGGGGGACAGGAAAGGTGAAAAACTGTTTTTT.

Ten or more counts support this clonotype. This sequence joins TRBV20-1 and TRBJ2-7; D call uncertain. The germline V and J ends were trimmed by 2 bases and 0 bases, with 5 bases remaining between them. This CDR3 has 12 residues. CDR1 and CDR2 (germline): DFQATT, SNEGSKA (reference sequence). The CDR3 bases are TGCAGTGCTAGACAGGACTCCTACGAGCAGTACTTC. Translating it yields CSARQDSYEQYF.

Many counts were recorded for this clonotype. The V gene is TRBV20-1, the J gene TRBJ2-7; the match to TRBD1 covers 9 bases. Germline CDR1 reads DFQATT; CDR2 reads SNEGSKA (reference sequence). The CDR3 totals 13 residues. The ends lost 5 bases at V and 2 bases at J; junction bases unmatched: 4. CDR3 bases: TGCAGTGCTGGACAGGGGCTTACCTACGAGCAGTACTTC. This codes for CSAGQGLTYEQYF.

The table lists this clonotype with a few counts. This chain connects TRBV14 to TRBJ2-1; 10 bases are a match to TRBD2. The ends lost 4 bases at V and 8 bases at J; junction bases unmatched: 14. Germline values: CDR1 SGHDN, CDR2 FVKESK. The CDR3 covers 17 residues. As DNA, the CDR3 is TGTGCCAGCAGCCTACAACTAGCGGGACTTCACAGGGATGAGCAGTTCTTC. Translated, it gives CASSLQLAGLHRDEQFF.

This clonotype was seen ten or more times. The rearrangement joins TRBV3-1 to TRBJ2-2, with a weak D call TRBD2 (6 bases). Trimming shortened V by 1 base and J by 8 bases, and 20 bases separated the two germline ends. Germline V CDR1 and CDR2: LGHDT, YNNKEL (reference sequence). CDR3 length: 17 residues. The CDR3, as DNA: TGTGCCAGCAGCCAAGGGGGTAGCGGCCTCGCTCTGGGGGAGCTGTTTTTT. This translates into CASSQGGSGLALGELFF.

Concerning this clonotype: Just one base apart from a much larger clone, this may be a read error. The CDR3 bases are TGTGCCAGCAGCGCAAACTCCTTAGCGGGAGGTCCCTACAATGAGCAGTTCTTC. Amino acid sequence: CASSANSLAGGPYNEQFF. This chain uses TRBV7-3 with TRBJ2-1, with TRBD2 matching 10 bases. CDR1 is SGHTA and CDR2 is FQGTGA in the germline V gene. The length of the CDR3 is 18 residues. The junction had 12 bases not matched to a gene; V was cut back by 5 bases and J by 2 bases.

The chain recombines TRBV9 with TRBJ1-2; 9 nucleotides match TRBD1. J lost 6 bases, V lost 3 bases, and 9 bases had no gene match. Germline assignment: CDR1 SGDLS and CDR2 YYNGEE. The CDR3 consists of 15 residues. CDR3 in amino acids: CASSAGAQGAHGYTF. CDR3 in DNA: TGTGCCAGCAGCGCTGGGGCACAGGGGGCACATGGCTACACCTTC. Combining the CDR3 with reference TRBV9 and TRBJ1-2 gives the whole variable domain DSGVTQTPKHLITATGQRVTLRCSPRSGDLSVYWYQQSLDQGLQFLIQYYNGEERAKGNILERFSAQQFPDLHSELNLSSLELGDSALYFCASSAGAQGAHGYTFGSGTRLTVV.

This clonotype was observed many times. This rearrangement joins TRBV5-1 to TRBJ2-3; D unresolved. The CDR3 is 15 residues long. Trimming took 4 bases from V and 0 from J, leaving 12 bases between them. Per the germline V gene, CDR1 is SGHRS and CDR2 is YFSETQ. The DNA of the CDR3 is TGCGCCAGCAGCCCCCCCGTGGCCAGCACAGATACGCAGTATTTT. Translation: CASSPPVASTDTQYF.

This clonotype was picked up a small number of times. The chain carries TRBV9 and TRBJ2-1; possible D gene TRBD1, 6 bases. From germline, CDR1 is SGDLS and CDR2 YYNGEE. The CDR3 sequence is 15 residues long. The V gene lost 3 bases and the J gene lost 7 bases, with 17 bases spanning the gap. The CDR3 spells CASSAQGQGKNEQFF. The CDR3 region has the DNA TGTGCCAGCAGCGCCCAGGGTCAGGGGAAGAATGAGCAGTTCTTC.

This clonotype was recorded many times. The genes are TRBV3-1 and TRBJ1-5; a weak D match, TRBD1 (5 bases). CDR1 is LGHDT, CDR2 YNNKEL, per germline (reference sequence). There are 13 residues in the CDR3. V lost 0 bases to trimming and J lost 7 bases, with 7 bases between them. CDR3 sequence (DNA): TGTGCCAGCAGCCAAGATGGGGGACAGCCCCAGCATTTT. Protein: CASSQDGGQPQHF.

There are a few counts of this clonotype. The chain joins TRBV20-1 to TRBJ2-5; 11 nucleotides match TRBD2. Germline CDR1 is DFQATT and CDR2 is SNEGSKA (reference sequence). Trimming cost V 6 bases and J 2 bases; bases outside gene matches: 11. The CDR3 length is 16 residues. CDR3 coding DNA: TGCAGTGCCCCCACGGCTAGCGGGGGGATTCAAGAGACCCAGTACTTC. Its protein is CSAPTASGGIQETQYF.

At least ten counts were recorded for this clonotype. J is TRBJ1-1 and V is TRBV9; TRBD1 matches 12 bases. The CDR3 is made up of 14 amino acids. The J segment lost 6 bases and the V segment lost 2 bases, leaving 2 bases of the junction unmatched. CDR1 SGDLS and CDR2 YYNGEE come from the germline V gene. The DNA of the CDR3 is TGTGCCAGCAGCGTCAGGGACAGGGGGCCTGAAGCTTTCTTT. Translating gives CASSVRDRGPEAFF.

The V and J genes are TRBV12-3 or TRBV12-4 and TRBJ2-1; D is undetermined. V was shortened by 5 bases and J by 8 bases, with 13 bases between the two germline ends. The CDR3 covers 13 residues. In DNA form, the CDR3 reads TGTGCCAGCAGTCTCGAAAGTTTCTATGAGCAGTTCTTC. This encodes CASSLESFYEQFF.

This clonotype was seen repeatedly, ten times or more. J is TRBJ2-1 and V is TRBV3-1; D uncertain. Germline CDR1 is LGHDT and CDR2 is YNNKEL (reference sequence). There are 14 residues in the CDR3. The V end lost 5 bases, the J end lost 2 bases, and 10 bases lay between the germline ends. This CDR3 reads CASSTLGPYNEQFF. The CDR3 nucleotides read TGTGCCAGCAGCACCCTAGGTCCCTACAATGAGCAGTTCTTC.

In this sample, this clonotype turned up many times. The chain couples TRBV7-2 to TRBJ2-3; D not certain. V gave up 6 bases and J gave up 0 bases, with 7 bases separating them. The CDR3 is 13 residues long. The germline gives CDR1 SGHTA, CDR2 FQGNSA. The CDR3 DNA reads TGTGCCAGCAGTCAAGGGAGCACAGATACGCAGTATTTT. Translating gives CASSQGSTDTQYF.

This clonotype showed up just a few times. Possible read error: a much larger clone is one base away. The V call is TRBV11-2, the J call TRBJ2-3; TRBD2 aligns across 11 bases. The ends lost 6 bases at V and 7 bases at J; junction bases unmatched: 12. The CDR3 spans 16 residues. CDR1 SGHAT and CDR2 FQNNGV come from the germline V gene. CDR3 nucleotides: TGTGCCAGCAGTCAACTAGCGGGAGAAGAGGGGAATACGCAGTATTTT. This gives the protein CASSQLAGEEGNTQYF.

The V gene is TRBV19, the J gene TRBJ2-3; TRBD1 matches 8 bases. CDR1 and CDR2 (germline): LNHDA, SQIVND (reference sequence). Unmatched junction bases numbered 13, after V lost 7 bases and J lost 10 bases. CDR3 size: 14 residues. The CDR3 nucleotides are TGTGCCAGTAAGGAATTCGGGACAGGTTTATCGCAGTATTTT. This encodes CASKEFGTGLSQYF.

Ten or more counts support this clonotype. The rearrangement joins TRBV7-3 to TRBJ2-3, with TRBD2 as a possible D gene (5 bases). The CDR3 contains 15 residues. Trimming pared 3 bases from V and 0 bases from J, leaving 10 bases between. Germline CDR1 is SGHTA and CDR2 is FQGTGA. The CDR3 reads CASSFLGGSTDTQYF. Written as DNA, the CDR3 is TGTGCCAGCAGCTTCTTAGGCGGGAGCACAGATACGCAGTATTTT.

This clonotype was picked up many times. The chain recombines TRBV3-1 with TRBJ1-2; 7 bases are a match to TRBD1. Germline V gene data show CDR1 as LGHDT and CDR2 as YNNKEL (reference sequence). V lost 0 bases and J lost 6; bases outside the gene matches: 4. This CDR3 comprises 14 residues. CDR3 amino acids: CASSQDPGGNGYTF. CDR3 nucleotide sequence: TGTGCCAGCAGCCAAGATCCAGGGGGGAATGGCTACACCTTC.

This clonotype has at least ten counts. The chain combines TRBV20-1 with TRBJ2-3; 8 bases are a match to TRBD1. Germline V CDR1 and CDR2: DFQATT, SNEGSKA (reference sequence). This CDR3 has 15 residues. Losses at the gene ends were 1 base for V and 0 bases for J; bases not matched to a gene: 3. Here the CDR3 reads CSARAGTGSTDTQYF. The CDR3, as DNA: TGCAGTGCTAGAGCCGGGACAGGAAGCACAGATACGCAGTATTTT.

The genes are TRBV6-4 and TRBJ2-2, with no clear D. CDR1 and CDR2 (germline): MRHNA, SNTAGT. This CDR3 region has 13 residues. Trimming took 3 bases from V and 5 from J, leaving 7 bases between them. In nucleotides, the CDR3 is TGTGCCAGCAGTGAATACGGAACCGGGGAGCTGTTTTTT. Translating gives CASSEYGTGELFF.

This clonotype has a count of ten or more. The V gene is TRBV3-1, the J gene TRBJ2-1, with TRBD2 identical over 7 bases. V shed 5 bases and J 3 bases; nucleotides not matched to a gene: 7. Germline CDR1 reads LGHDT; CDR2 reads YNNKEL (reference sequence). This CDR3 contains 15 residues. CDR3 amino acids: CASSSGLERYNEQFF. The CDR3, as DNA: TGTGCCAGCAGCTCAGGACTAGAACGCTACAATGAGCAGTTCTTC.

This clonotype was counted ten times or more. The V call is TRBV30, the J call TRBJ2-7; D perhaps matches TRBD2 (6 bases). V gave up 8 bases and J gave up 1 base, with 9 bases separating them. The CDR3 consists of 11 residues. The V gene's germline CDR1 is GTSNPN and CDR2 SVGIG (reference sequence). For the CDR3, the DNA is TGTGCCGTGGGGACTTCCTACGAGCAGTACTTC. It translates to CAVGTSYEQYF.

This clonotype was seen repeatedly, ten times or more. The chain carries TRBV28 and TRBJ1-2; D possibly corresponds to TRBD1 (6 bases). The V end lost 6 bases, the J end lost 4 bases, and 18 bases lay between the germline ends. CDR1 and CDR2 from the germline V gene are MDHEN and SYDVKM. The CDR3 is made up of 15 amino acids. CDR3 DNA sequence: TGTGCCAGCAGGGACCAGGGGCCCAGGATCTATGGCTACACCTTC. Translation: CASRDQGPRIYGYTF.

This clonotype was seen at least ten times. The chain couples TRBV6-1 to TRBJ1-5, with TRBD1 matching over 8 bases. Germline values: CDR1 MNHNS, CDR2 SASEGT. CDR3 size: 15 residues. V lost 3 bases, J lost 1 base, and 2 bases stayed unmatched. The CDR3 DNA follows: TGTGCCAGCAGTGACAACAGGGGGAGCAATCAGCCCCAGCATTTT. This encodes CASSDNRGSNQPQHF.